A selection of T cell receptor beta chains follows, all from one sample in a study of cytomegalovirus exposure and HLA in healthy donors. Some clones are missing from TCRdb's copy, which holds only in-frame ones; the method was immunoSEQ multiplex PCR. The table lists about 120,000 clones, roughly three quarters of them singletons. Input material: PBMCs. Receptor source: a man aged 45-65 years in good health and CMV-seropositive. The CDR3 runs from the conserved cysteine through the conserved F or W. D genes are given only for firm matches. Clone size is stated in some rows and not others, as once, few, many or a class when expanded.

D gene	clone size	V gene	J gene	CDR3 DNA	CDR3 protein
-	-	TRBV28	TRBJ1-2	TGTGCCAGCAGTTTAGCCCGAGAACGGGAGGATGCTAACTATGGCTACACCTTC	CASSLAREREDANYGYTF
TRBD2	-	TRBV14	TRBJ2-1	TGTGCCAGCAGCCGACTAGCGGCCTTCTACAATGAGCAGTTCTTC	CASSRLAAFYNEQFF
-	-	TRBV5-1	TRBJ2-7	TGCGCCAGCAGCTTGGTCGTCCGAATTGCGGGGAACTTCTACGAGCAGTACTTC	CASSLVVRIAGNFYEQYF
-	-	TRBV28	TRBJ2-2	TGTGCCAGCAGTTTGTTTCTTGTGAACACCGGGGAGCTGTTTTTT	CASSLFLVNTGELFF
TRBD1	-	TRBV18	TRBJ2-7	TGTGCCAGCTCACCAGGGACAGGGGGCTACGAGCAGTACTTC	CASSPGTGGYEQYF
-	few	TRBV6-7	TRBJ1-1	TGTGCCAGCAGTTACCCTCGTTGTCACACTGAAGCTTTCTTT	CASSYPRCHTEAFF
-	-	TRBV5-1	TRBJ2-5	TGCGCCAGCAGCTTGGTGGGGGGGCAGGAGACCCAGTACTTC	CASSLVGGQETQYF
TRBD2	few	TRBV6-4	TRBJ2-1	TGTGCCATCCTTTTAGCGGGAGACGCGTACAATGAGCAGTTCTTC	CAILLAGDAYNEQFF
-	few	TRBV6-1	TRBJ2-2	TGTGCCAGCAGTGAATTCAGGGGTTCGGCCGGGGAGCTGTTTTTT	CASSEFRGSAGELFF
TRBD1	-	TRBV6-1	TRBJ1-2	TGTGCCAGCAGTGAAGCCGTTAGGGGACAGTCATATGGCTACACCTTC	CASSEAVRGQSYGYTF
-	-	TRBV5-8	TRBJ2-7	TGTGCCAGCAGCTTTACGTACACACCATGGCAGTACTTC	CASSFTYTPWQYF
-	-	TRBV5-1	TRBJ1-1	TGCGCCAGCAGCAGAAACCAGGTGCAAGCTTTCTTT	CASSRNQVQAFF
TRBD2	-	TRBV6-1	TRBJ2-1	TGTGCCAGCAGAGCTAGCGGGGACAAGGATGAGCAGTTCTTC	CASRASGDKDEQFF
TRBD1	-	TRBV7-9	TRBJ1-3	TGTGCCAGCAGCTTACGGGACAGCTCTGGAAACACCATATATTTT	CASSLRDSSGNTIYF
TRBD1	once	TRBV5-6	TRBJ2-7	TGTGCCAGCAGCTTGGGTCAGGGGGCCTACGAGCAGTACTTC	CASSLGQGAYEQYF
-	-	TRBV15	TRBJ1-5	TGTGCCACCAGGCTAGGACAGAAAAATCAGCCCCAGCATTTT	CATRLGQKNQPQHF
-	once	TRBV15	TRBJ2-2	TGTGCCACCAGCGGATTGTCCGGGACATTGAACACCGGGGAGCTGTTTTTT	CATSGLSGTLNTGELFF
-	-	TRBV7-2	TRBJ1-1	TGTGCCAGCAGCTCCCGAACCGGGGGGGACACTGAAGCTTTCTTT	CASSSRTGGDTEAFF
TRBD1	few	TRBV27	TRBJ2-1	TGTGCCAGCAGTTACCCCTCCGGGACAGGGTGGATTGAGCAGTTCTTC	CASSYPSGTGWIEQFF
TRBD1	-	TRBV12-5	TRBJ1-6	TGTGCTAGCGAAGGCCGGGACAGGGGGTTTGAAGGTAATTCACCCCTCCACTTT	CASEGRDRGFEGNSPLHF
TRBD1	once	TRBV15	TRBJ1-4	TGTGCCACCAGCAGAGGCGGGACAGGGGTTGAAAAACTGTTTTTT	CATSRGGTGVEKLFF
TRBD2	-	TRBV5-1	TRBJ2-5	TGCGCCAGCAGCTTGGGCCTTTTAATAGCGGGGGGACAAGAGACCCAGTACTTC	CASSLGLLIAGGQETQYF
-	-	TRBV15	TRBJ1-4	TGTGCCACCAGCAGAGAAAATTGGGGACTCTCAACTAATGAAAAACTGTTTTTT	CATSRENWGLSTNEKLFF
-	-	TRBV11-2	TRBJ2-5	TGTGCCAGCAGCTTAGTTCTTTACCAAGAGACCCAGTACTTC	CASSLVLYQETQYF
-	-	TRBV21-1	TRBJ2-7	TGTGCCAGCAGCGCTCACCCGCGGGACAGCCAGTACTTC	CASSAHPRDSQYF
TRBD1	-	TRBV27	TRBJ2-1	TGTGCCAGCAGTCTATACACAGGGGGTAGTCTCAGGAACCTTCAAAACTCCTACAATGAGCAGTTCTTC	CASSLYTGGSLRNLQNSYNEQFF
TRBD1	-	TRBV30	TRBJ1-5	TGTGCCTGGAGTGTCGTTTCCGGGACAGTCAATCAGCCCCAGCATTTT	CAWSVVSGTVNQPQHF
-	-	TRBV11-3	TRBJ2-5	TGTGCCAGCAGCTCCGACCCCTCGGGAGAGCAGTACTTC	CASSSDPSGEQYF
TRBD1	-	TRBV4-1	TRBJ2-7	TGCGCCAGCAGCTTCAGGACAGGGGTCTCCTACGAGCAGTACTTC	CASSFRTGVSYEQYF
-	-	TRBV14	TRBJ2-1	TGTGCCAGCAGCCTCCGTGGACCGGGGCTTTGGGGGGATGAGCAGTTCTTC	CASSLRGPGLWGDEQFF
TRBD2	-	TRBV2	TRBJ2-1	TGTGCCAGCAGACCAGGACTAGCGGGGGGCGTTCGCAATGAGCAGTTCTTC	CASRPGLAGGVRNEQFF
-	-	TRBV7-9	TRBJ2-7	TGTGCCAGCAGTCCCCCCGAGGTCGGGGAGCAGTACTTC	CASSPPEVGEQYF
-	-	TRBV25-1	TRBJ2-2	TGTGCCAGCAGTGAAAGCGCGAACACCGGGGAGCTGTTTTTT	CASSESANTGELFF
-	-	TRBV5-1	TRBJ1-6	TGCGCCAGCAGCTTGGCGGGAACCCCCTTCGGTTCACCCCTCCACTTT	CASSLAGTPFGSPLHF
TRBD2	-	TRBV28	TRBJ2-7	TGTGCCAGCAGTTCAGGACTAGCGGGAGTAGGTGAGCAGTACTTC	CASSSGLAGVGEQYF
-	-	TRBV9	TRBJ2-2	TGTGCCAGCAGCGTACAGGGTCACGGGGAGCTGTTTTTT	CASSVQGHGELFF
-	-	TRBV5-1	TRBJ1-1	TGCGCCAGCAGCTCACGCTCTGACAGGAACACTGAAGCTTTCTTT	CASSSRSDRNTEAFF
-	-	TRBV28	TRBJ2-7	TGTGCCAGCAGTTTGGGCGTCTCCTACGAGCAGTACTTC	CASSLGVSYEQYF
-	-	TRBV5-4	TRBJ2-1	TGTGCCAGCAGCCCCGTGGGGGGCTACAATGAGCAGTTCTTC	CASSPVGGYNEQFF
TRBD1	-	TRBV11-2	TRBJ2-3	TGTGCCAGCAGCTTAATAGGGGGCGGTACGCAGTATTTT	CASSLIGGGTQYF
-	-	TRBV6-6	TRBJ2-7	TGTGCCACCTCAAGAGGACAGTCCTACGAGCAGTACTTC	CATSRGQSYEQYF
TRBD1	-	TRBV6-1	TRBJ1-6	TGTGCCAGCAGGGGGACAGGGAATTCACCCCTCCACTTT	CASRGTGNSPLHF
-	-	TRBV11-2	TRBJ2-7	TGTGCCAGCAGCTTTGAGGAATCCTACGAGCAGTACTTC	CASSFEESYEQYF
-	-	TRBV7-9	TRBJ2-3	TGTTCCAGCACCTCGCCGGGGGTTACAGATACGCAGTATTTT	CSSTSPGVTDTQYF
TRBD1	-	TRBV6-5	TRBJ1-5	TGTGCCAGTGGAATAACAGGGGGCTTGGGGCAGCCCCAGCATTTT	CASGITGGLGQPQHF
-	-	TRBV11-2	TRBJ2-2	TGTGCCAGCGCCGGACTGGACACCGGGGAGCTGTTTTTT	CASAGLDTGELFF
-	-	TRBV15	TRBJ2-2	TGTGCCACCAGCAGAGATTTGAGCCGATTGGACACCGGGGAGCTGTTTTTT	CATSRDLSRLDTGELFF
-	-	TRBV7-9	TRBJ2-3	TGTGCCAGCAGCCTAAGGGACAAAACAGATACGCAGTATTTT	CASSLRDKTDTQYF